This T cell receptor beta chain was captured in a study of T cell responses to AZD1222 COVID-19 vaccine. Findings of the study overall: Spike-specific TCR breadth and depth grew following two AZD1222 doses.

Trimming removed 4 bases from V and 4 bases from J, with 14 bases in between. The CDR3 sequence is 14 residues long. Germline V gives CDR1 LGHNA, CDR2 YNFKEQ. This clone was seen a single time. Antigen: not known. Repertoires were generated with immunoSEQ multiplex PCR, while TCRdb's copy carries only in-frame clones and drops some. The repertoire consists of tens of thousands of clones, with about 88% occurring once and the leading ten covering around 4%. The source is an adult in good health. The V gene is TRBV4-2, the J gene TRBJ2-7; D remains ambiguous. Source: peripheral blood, taken on day 0 of AZD1222 vaccination. The CDR3 bases are TGTGCCAGCAGCCCGAAGCATGACCCGTACGAGCAGTACTTC. Its translation: CASSPKHDPYEQYF.